This T cell receptor beta chain was captured by sequencing in a study of T cells in Graves' hyperthyroidism and ophthalmopathy. Whole-study findings and limits: Ophthalmopathy and stable hyperthyroidism were told apart by a 13 V-J model.

CDR3 length: 18 amino acids. Germline CDR1 reads MNHEY; CDR2 reads SMNVEV (reference sequence). Authors of the study amplified TCR beta CDR3 regions from RNA transcripts. When the TCR CDR3 underwent first-round RT-PCR, the HTBI primer set was used. TCRdb itself ran the multiplex PCR reads through MiXCR, one entry per CDR3 protein. There are some 360,000 distinct CDR3 sequences in the sample; approximately 15% occur only once, and 8% to 13% lies in the top ten. In regard to this clonotype: Its antigen is as yet unknown. At one end, the junction sequence differs from germline, possibly due to a read error.

The TCR was taken from a woman aged 55-70 years with Graves' hyperthyroidism. The sequencing sample was made of blood. J is TRBJ2-7 and V is TRBV27; D is perhaps TRBD1 or TRBD2 (5 bases each). The CDR3 bases are TGTGCCAGCGGTTTGCAACTATCGGGGCAGGGACCCCTCTCTCAGCAGTACTTC. Residues: CASGLQLSGQGPLSQQYF.